This TCR beta chain was observed in a study of blood T cell repertoires in COVID-19. Study details: Collection of acute and convalescent COVID-19 samples took place in the United States, Italy and Spain. PBMCs, B-cell-depleted T cells, or T cells were the source of the cDNA or gDNA that made up the material.

This clone was seen just once. Sequencing was performed with immunoSEQ multiplex PCR; in TCRdb, only in-frame clones are kept and a portion is missing. The data contain some 290,000 clones, 80% to 90% of them singletons. Germline loops: CDR1 SNHLY, CDR2 FYNNEI. The CDR3 has 13 amino acids. V trimming: 5 bases; J trimming: 11 bases; junction bases outside the gene matches: 11. Followed over time, Seattle patients had been enrolled while infection was active. Sequencing was carried out using peripheral blood. The rearrangement uses TRBV2 and TRBJ1-2; 7 bases match TRBD1. The TCR was taken from a woman in her twenties or thirties with COVID-19, enrolled during active disease. CDR3 residues: CASSLEGAVWYTF. The CDR3 bases are TGTGCCAGCAGTCTGGAGGGGGCGGTCTGGTACACCTTC.